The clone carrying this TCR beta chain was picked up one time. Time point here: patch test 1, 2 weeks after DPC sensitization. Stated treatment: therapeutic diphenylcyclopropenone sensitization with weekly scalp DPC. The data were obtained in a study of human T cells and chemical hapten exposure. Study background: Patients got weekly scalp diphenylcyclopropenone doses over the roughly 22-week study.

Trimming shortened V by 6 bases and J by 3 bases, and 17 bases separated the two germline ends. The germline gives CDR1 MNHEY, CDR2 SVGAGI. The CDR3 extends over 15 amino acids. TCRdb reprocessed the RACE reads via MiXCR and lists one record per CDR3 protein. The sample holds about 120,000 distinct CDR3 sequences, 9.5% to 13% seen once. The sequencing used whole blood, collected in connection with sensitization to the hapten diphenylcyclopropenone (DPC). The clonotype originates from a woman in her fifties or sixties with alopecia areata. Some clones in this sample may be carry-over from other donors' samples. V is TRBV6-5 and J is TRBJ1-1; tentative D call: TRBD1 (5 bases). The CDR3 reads CASRAAGGSDTEAFF. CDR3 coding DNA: TGTGCCAGCAGAGCAGCCGGGGGTTCGGACACTGAAGCTTTCTTT.